This T cell receptor (beta chain) derives from a study of blood T cells in healthy people across ages. A second PCR of 7 to 11 cycles used a sample-barcoded 5' primer and a J-beta primer mix. No fewer than 2.5 million CDR3-containing paired-end reads came from each sample. One entry per CDR3 protein results from TCRdb running MiXCR on the 5' RACE reads. The top ten hold roughly 3.7% of the sample, which has around 1,600,000 distinct CDR3 sequences, about 42% seen once. Findings of the study overall: TCR beta diversity correlated strongly with naive T cell percentage.

This clonotype turned up a few times. Its specificity is not known. Germline assignment: CDR1 LGHDT and CDR2 YNNKEL (reference sequence). The CDR3 length is 14 residues. Trimming stripped 8 bases from V and 4 bases from J, with 17 bases between. This rearrangement joins TRBV3-1 to TRBJ1-1; unclear D gene. Specimen: blood. This receptor was identified in a woman between 18 and 30 years old in good health. The CDR3 bases are TGTGCCAGCCGGCACGAGGCCCGGGGCACTGAAGCTTTCTTT. As protein: CASRHEARGTEAFF.